This TCR beta chain is from a study of radiotherapy plus CTLA-4 blockade in lung cancer. The protocol was immunoSEQ multiplex PCR, while the TCRdb copy is restricted to in-frame clones and leaves out a portion. Of roughly 76,000 clones in the sample, roughly 80% were seen once. As for this clone: Its cognate antigen is unknown.

This CDR3 is 13 amino acids long. Trimming took off 4 bases at V and 2 bases at J, with 9 bases between the two ends. CDR1 is SGDLS, CDR2 YYNGEE, per germline. Study outcomes and limitations: In blood, TCR clones derived from the tumor expanded after radiotherapy plus ipilimumab. Per reports, early blood T cell clone dynamics, plus interferon-beta, forecast response most strongly.

Source: peripheral blood, taken from a patient treated with radiotherapy plus ipilimumab. The TCR sequence derives from a human donor with non-small cell lung cancer whose response to radiotherapy plus ipilimumab could not be evaluated. V usage is TRBV9 and J usage is TRBJ1-2; D possibly corresponds to TRBD1 (6 bases). CDR3 sequence (DNA): TGTGCCAGCAGCTCCGGGACAAACTATGGCTACACCTTC. Encoded protein: CASSSGTNYGYTF.